A selection of T cell receptor beta chains follows, all from one sample in a study of control samples from healthy donors and cancer patients. Clones were read by immunoSEQ multiplex PCR, and TCRdb kept only the in-frame ones, dropping some. The profile shows 400,000 to 450,000 clones, roughly 90% of them singletons. Source material: PBMCs. All receptors come from a man between 35 and 55 years old with head and neck cancer. CDR3s include the opening cysteine and the closing phenylalanine or tryptophan. D genes are given only for firm matches. Size is stated for part of the rows, as once, few or many counts, or as a class when the clone is expanded.

j_call: TRBJ1-6
d_call: .
v_call: TRBV19
clone_size: once
cdr3_aa: CASQAGYSPLHF
cdr3_nt: TGTGCCAGTCAAGCGGGGTATTCACCCCTCCACTTT

j_call: TRBJ2-3
d_call: .
v_call: TRBV6-2/TRBV6-3
clone_size: .
cdr3_aa: CASSYNAGTSTDTQYF
cdr3_nt: TGTGCCAGCAGTTACAATGCCGGGACTAGCACAGATACGCAGTATTTT

j_call: TRBJ2-3
d_call: .
v_call: TRBV6-4
clone_size: .
cdr3_aa: CASSDYGYGTDTQYF
cdr3_nt: TGTGCCAGCAGTGATTACGGGTATGGAACAGATACGCAGTATTTT

j_call: TRBJ1-5
d_call: .
v_call: TRBV6-1
clone_size: .
cdr3_aa: CASSDHPWNQPQHF
cdr3_nt: TGTGCCAGCAGTGACCACCCGTGGAATCAGCCCCAGCATTTT

j_call: TRBJ2-5
d_call: .
v_call: TRBV12-3/TRBV12-4
clone_size: .
cdr3_aa: CASSWGLETQYF
cdr3_nt: TGTGCCAGCAGTTGGGGCCTAGAGACCCAGTACTTC

j_call: TRBJ1-5
d_call: .
v_call: TRBV27
clone_size: .
cdr3_aa: CASSLANNQPQHF
cdr3_nt: TGTGCCAGCAGTTTGGCCAACAATCAGCCCCAGCATTTT

j_call: TRBJ2-2
d_call: .
v_call: TRBV5-6
clone_size: .
cdr3_aa: CASSLVQGLGTGELFF
cdr3_nt: TGTGCCAGCAGCTTGGTGCAGGGGTTGGGCACCGGGGAGCTGTTTTTT

j_call: TRBJ2-7
d_call: .
v_call: TRBV28
clone_size: once
cdr3_aa: CASSLIGYEQYF
cdr3_nt: TGTGCCAGCAGTTTAATCGGGTACGAGCAGTACTTC

j_call: TRBJ1-4
d_call: .
v_call: TRBV19
clone_size: .
cdr3_aa: CASRLDSEKLFF
cdr3_nt: TGTGCCAGTCGACTGGACAGTGAAAAACTGTTTTTT

j_call: TRBJ2-1
d_call: TRBD2
v_call: TRBV29-1
clone_size: .
cdr3_aa: CSVAFAGGYNEQFF
cdr3_nt: TGCAGCGTCGCCTTTGCGGGGGGTTACAATGAGCAGTTCTTC

j_call: TRBJ1-1
d_call: .
v_call: TRBV7-8
clone_size: .
cdr3_aa: CASSLVMNTEAFF
cdr3_nt: TGTGCCAGCAGCTTAGTCATGAACACTGAAGCTTTCTTT

j_call: TRBJ2-2
d_call: TRBD2
v_call: TRBV2
clone_size: .
cdr3_aa: CASSVFAGGYTGELFF
cdr3_nt: TGTGCCAGCAGTGTTTTCGCGGGAGGTTACACCGGGGAGCTGTTTTTT

j_call: TRBJ2-5
d_call: TRBD2
v_call: TRBV19
clone_size: .
cdr3_aa: CASRGGGRETQYF
cdr3_nt: TGTGCCAGCCGGGGCGGGGGACGAGAGACCCAGTACTTC

j_call: TRBJ1-5
d_call: .
v_call: TRBV6-6
clone_size: .
cdr3_aa: CASSYSLQPQHF
cdr3_nt: TGTGCCAGCAGTTACTCATTACAGCCCCAGCATTTT

j_call: TRBJ2-1
d_call: .
v_call: TRBV5-4
clone_size: .
cdr3_aa: CASSFTSPSYNEQFF
cdr3_nt: TGTGCCAGCAGCTTTACCTCTCCCTCCTACAATGAGCAGTTCTTC

j_call: TRBJ2-3
d_call: .
v_call: TRBV5-1
clone_size: .
cdr3_aa: CASSSDTDTQYF
cdr3_nt: TGCGCCAGCAGCTCGGACACAGATACGCAGTATTTT

j_call: TRBJ2-7
d_call: .
v_call: TRBV29-1
clone_size: .
cdr3_aa: CSVSGLRVGEQYF
cdr3_nt: TGCAGCGTTAGCGGGCTCAGGGTTGGCGAGCAGTACTTC

j_call: TRBJ2-7
d_call: .
v_call: TRBV14
clone_size: .
cdr3_aa: CASSQTAYEQYF
cdr3_nt: TGTGCCAGCAGCCAGACAGCTTACGAGCAGTACTTC

j_call: TRBJ1-5
d_call: .
v_call: TRBV19
clone_size: .
cdr3_aa: CASRDGSQPQHF
cdr3_nt: TGTGCCAGTAGAGATGGATCGCAGCCCCAGCATTTT

j_call: TRBJ2-7
d_call: .
v_call: TRBV19
clone_size: .
cdr3_aa: CASSITGTYEQYF
cdr3_nt: TGTGCCAGTAGTATAACCGGAACCTACGAGCAGTACTTC

j_call: TRBJ2-1
d_call: TRBD1
v_call: TRBV19
clone_size: few
cdr3_aa: CASSIGTGWSYNEQFF
cdr3_nt: TGTGCCAGTAGTATCGGGACAGGGTGGTCCTACAATGAGCAGTTCTTC

j_call: TRBJ2-3
d_call: .
v_call: TRBV15
clone_size: .
cdr3_aa: CATSRARDTQYF
cdr3_nt: TGTGCCACCAGCAGAGCGAGAGATACGCAGTATTTT

j_call: TRBJ2-4
d_call: TRBD1
v_call: TRBV5-1
clone_size: once
cdr3_aa: CASSLGQGLAKNIQYF
cdr3_nt: TGCGCCAGCAGCCTGGGACAGGGGTTAGCCAAAAACATTCAGTACTTC

j_call: TRBJ2-3
d_call: .
v_call: TRBV14
clone_size: .
cdr3_aa: CASSQVRADTQYF
cdr3_nt: TGTGCCAGCAGCCAAGTCAGGGCGGATACGCAGTATTTT

j_call: TRBJ1-2
d_call: TRBD1
v_call: TRBV9
clone_size: once
cdr3_aa: CASTLGGVGGQDGYTF
cdr3_nt: TGTGCCAGCACCCTAGGGGGGGTAGGGGGCCAAGATGGCTACACCTTC

j_call: TRBJ1-2
d_call: .
v_call: TRBV15
clone_size: .
cdr3_aa: CATSRDSDYGYTF
cdr3_nt: TGTGCCACCAGCAGAGATTCGGATTATGGCTACACCTTC

j_call: TRBJ2-2
d_call: .
v_call: TRBV25-1
clone_size: .
cdr3_aa: CASAHLNTGELFF
cdr3_nt: TGTGCCAGCGCCCACCTGAACACCGGGGAGCTGTTTTTT

j_call: TRBJ2-1
d_call: .
v_call: TRBV7-9
clone_size: .
cdr3_aa: CASSPDYNEQFF
cdr3_nt: TGTGCCAGCAGTCCAGATTACAATGAGCAGTTCTTC

j_call: TRBJ2-5
d_call: .
v_call: TRBV9
clone_size: .
cdr3_aa: CASSSTGRETQYF
cdr3_nt: TGTGCCAGCAGCTCCACGGGACGAGAGACCCAGTACTTC

j_call: TRBJ1-4
d_call: .
v_call: TRBV5-5
clone_size: .
cdr3_aa: CASSLGGLTSEKLFF
cdr3_nt: TGTGCCAGCAGCTTAGGGGGGCTTACGTCAGAAAAACTGTTTTTT

j_call: TRBJ2-2
d_call: TRBD2
v_call: TRBV7-2
clone_size: .
cdr3_aa: CASSFKSAGGTNTGELFF
cdr3_nt: TGTGCCAGCAGCTTCAAATCGGCGGGGGGGACGAACACCGGGGAGCTGTTTTTT

j_call: TRBJ2-6
d_call: .
v_call: TRBV10-2
clone_size: .
cdr3_aa: CASGRGLSGANVLTF
cdr3_nt: TGCGCCAGCGGAAGAGGTCTCTCTGGGGCCAACGTCCTGACTTTC

j_call: TRBJ2-3
d_call: .
v_call: TRBV3-1/TRBV3-2
clone_size: .
cdr3_aa: CASSQDRGRGPPDTQYF
cdr3_nt: TGTGCCAGCAGCCAAGACCGGGGCAGGGGCCCGCCAGATACGCAGTATTTT

j_call: TRBJ1-5
d_call: TRBD1
v_call: TRBV12-5
clone_size: .
cdr3_aa: CASAQGQGLQPQHF
cdr3_nt: TGTGCTAGTGCCCAAGGACAGGGTCTTCAGCCCCAGCATTTT

j_call: TRBJ2-1
d_call: TRBD2
v_call: TRBV18
clone_size: .
cdr3_aa: CASSEGSGLAGNNEQFF
cdr3_nt: TGTGCCAGCTCGGAGGGATCTGGGCTAGCGGGGAACAATGAGCAGTTCTTC

j_call: TRBJ2-1
d_call: .
v_call: TRBV3-1/TRBV3-2
clone_size: .
cdr3_aa: CASSQQGERQFF
cdr3_nt: TGTGCCAGCAGCCAGCAGGGAGAGCGGCAGTTCTTC

j_call: TRBJ1-5
d_call: .
v_call: TRBV28
clone_size: .
cdr3_aa: CASSLYAGQPQHF
cdr3_nt: TGTGCCAGCAGTTTATATGCCGGTCAGCCCCAGCATTTT

j_call: TRBJ2-6
d_call: .
v_call: TRBV9
clone_size: .
cdr3_aa: CASSVGGMGGANVLTF
cdr3_nt: TGTGCCAGCAGCGTCGGTGGGATGGGAGGGGCCAACGTCCTGACTTTC

j_call: TRBJ2-2
d_call: TRBD2
v_call: TRBV5-1
clone_size: .
cdr3_aa: CASSLLREATGELFF
cdr3_nt: TGCGCCAGCAGCTTGTTGCGGGAGGCCACCGGGGAGCTGTTTTTT

j_call: TRBJ1-3
d_call: .
v_call: TRBV5-1
clone_size: .
cdr3_aa: CASSFATSGNTIYF
cdr3_nt: TGCGCCAGCAGCTTTGCCACCTCTGGAAACACCATATATTTT